Presented here are 13 T cell receptor beta chains from one specimen sequenced in a study of cytomegalovirus exposure and HLA in healthy donors. 60 Vbeta and 13 Jbeta primers were used in PCR. Profiled with immunoSEQ multiplex PCR; TCRdb holds only in-frame clones, not every one. The sample lists 150,000 to 170,000 clones; 70% to 80% were seen once. Sequenced material: PBMCs. The origin of the receptors is a woman between 40 and 50 years old in good health and CMV-seronegative.

Remarks on this clone: At one of its ends the junction is not consistent with the germline gene, which may arise from a read error. V usage is TRBV2 and J usage is TRBJ2-7; 9 bases match TRBD2. Germline V CDR1 and CDR2: SNHLY, FYNNEI. The CDR3 loop spans 12 amino acids. CDR3 protein: CATSPLTSGPHF. DNA for the CDR3: TGTGCCACCTCCCCCCTGACTAGCGGTCCGCACTTC.

This clone was counted between two and nine times. The chain recombines TRBV5-1 with TRBJ2-7; 8 nucleotides line up with TRBD2. This CDR3 contains 14 residues. Germline-derived CDR1 and CDR2 are SGHRS and YFSETQ. V was pared by 7 bases and J by 2 bases, with 8 bases of the junction left unmatched. The CDR3 protein is CASGLGTRTYEQYF. The CDR3 region has the DNA TGCGCCAGCGGGCTGGGGACTAGGACCTACGAGCAGTACTTC.

With respect to this clone: Sequence at one end of the junction differs from germline and may be a read error. The rearrangement links TRBV5-1 to TRBJ2-1; TRBD2 might be the D (7 bases). The CDR3 has 13 residues. Germline CDR1 reads SGHRS; CDR2 reads YFSETQ. CDR3 residues: CASGGDNYHEQFF. The CDR3 DNA is TGCGCCAGCGGGGGGGACAACTACCATGAGCAGTTCTTC.

This rearrangement joins TRBV6-1 to TRBJ1-2; 7 bases agree with TRBD1. Looked up from germline, CDR1 is MNHNS and CDR2 is SASEGT. The length of the CDR3 is 16 residues. Germline trimming cut 0 bases from V and 1 base from J; bases unmatched to any gene: 5. The CDR3 bases are TGTGCCAGCAGTGAAGCTTATGACAGGGTTAACTATGGCTACACCTTC. It translates to CASSEAYDRVNYGYTF.

The rearrangement links TRBV7-8 to TRBJ1-3; 9 bases map to TRBD1. V was clipped by 4 bases and J by 0 bases; unmatched bases: 4. Germline V CDR1 and CDR2: SGHVS, FQNEAQ. This CDR3 is 16 amino acids long. The DNA of the CDR3 is TGTGCCAGCAGCTCGGGACAGGGAGTCTCTGGAAACACCATATATTTT. Translated, it gives CASSSGQGVSGNTIYF. Supplemented by reference TRBV7-8 and TRBJ1-3, the full variable domain reads GAGVSQSPRYKVAKRGQDVALRCDPISGHVSLFWYQQALGQGPEFLTYFQNEAQLDKSGLPSDRFFAERPEGSVSTLKIQRTQQEDSAVYLCASSSGQGVSGNTIYFGEGSWLTVV.

The chain uses TRBV30 and TRBJ1-3, with 7 positions matching TRBD1. J gave up 4 bases and V 5 bases, and 5 bases lay outside the gene matches. This CDR3 contains 13 residues. Germline V gene sequence: CDR1 GTSNPN, CDR2 SVGIG (reference sequence). The CDR3 DNA reads as TGTGCCTGGGAGACAGGGAGGGGAAACACCATATATTTT. It yields the protein CAWETGRGNTIYF.

The chain has TRBV2 and TRBJ1-3, with D uncertain. Germline V gene lookup returns CDR1 SNHLY and CDR2 FYNNEI. V lost 10 bases to trimming and J lost 0 bases, with 10 bases between them. CDR3 length: 13 residues. This CDR3 reads CANTESSGNTIYF. The CDR3 bases are TGTGCCAACACAGAATCCTCTGGAAACACCATATATTTT. The complete variable domain, with remaining parts taken from reference TRBV2 and TRBJ1-3, reads EPEVTQTPSHQVTQMGQEVILRCVPISNHLYFYWYRQILGQKVEFLVSFYNNEISEKSEIFDDQFSVERPDGSNFTLKIRSTKLEDSAMYFCANTESSGNTIYFGEGSWLTVV.

The chain carries TRBV6-1 and TRBJ2-4, with D tentatively TRBD1 (6 bases). Germline V gives CDR1 MNHNS, CDR2 SASEGT. There are 18 residues in the CDR3. Trimming pared 1 base from V and 0 bases from J, leaving 16 bases between. CDR3 amino acids: CASSEGQPGAIAKNIQYF. The CDR3 bases are TGTGCCAGCAGTGAAGGACAGCCAGGGGCAATAGCCAAAAACATTCAGTACTTC.

This clone showed up just a few times. The chain is built from TRBV12-5 and TRBJ2-6, with D possibly matching TRBD2 (6 bases). Germline CDR1 LGHNT, CDR2 FRNRAP. V lost 6 bases and J 2 bases, leaving 17 bases between the germline ends. This CDR3 is built from 17 residues. The CDR3 DNA reads as TGTGCTAGTGGCCTGGTCGGACTACTAGCTGGGGCCAACGTCCTGACTTTC. This codes for CASGLVGLLAGANVLTF.

The chain employs TRBV30 and TRBJ2-2; TRBD1 matches at 12 bases. The V gene end was trimmed by 3 bases and the J gene end by 7 bases; junction bases not matched to a gene: 3. CDR3 size: 14 residues. CDR1 and CDR2 from the germline V gene are GTSNPN and SVGIG (reference sequence). The CDR3 here is CAWRGTGGVGELFF. The CDR3 coding sequence is TGTGCCTGGAGGGGGACAGGGGGCGTCGGGGAGCTGTTTTTT.

This chain uses TRBV21-1 with TRBJ2-7; the DNA was not compared with TRBD1, the D call given in the table. TRBV21-1 represents a pseudogene. The CDR3 loop spans 18 amino acids. The CDR3 sequence is CASSDLVRPGQTQYEQYF. CDR3 coding DNA: TGTGCCAGCAGCGACTTAGTACGACCGGGACAGACCCAATACGAGCAGTACTTC.

This clone appeared a single time. The chain combines TRBV7-6 with TRBJ1-5, with no clear D. V shed 6 bases and J shed 11 bases, with 20 bases lying between them. This CDR3 is 14 amino acids long. Germline-derived CDR1 and CDR2 are SGHVS and FNYEAQ. The CDR3 region is CASSPTREAIAQHF. The CDR3 DNA reads as TGTGCCAGCAGTCCGACACGGGAGGCAATAGCCCAGCATTTT.

This chain joins TRBV7-8 and TRBJ1-4, with D maybe TRBD1 (5 bases). V lost 3 bases and J 6 bases, leaving 17 bases between the germline ends. The CDR3 runs to 16 residues. Germline V gene lookup returns CDR1 SGHVS and CDR2 FQNEAQ. The CDR3 spells CASSFRGGTVDEKLFF. The CDR3 nucleotides are TGTGCCAGCAGCTTCCGGGGAGGGACGGTGGATGAAAAACTGTTTTTT.